This TCR beta chain was sequenced during a study of cytomegalovirus exposure and HLA in healthy donors. Study details: The platform used for the 120 validation repertoires matched that of the 600 to 800 first-cohort repertoires, a later analysis reported. Whole-study findings and limits: In a later analysis, first-cohort TCR clusters were found to tend to co-occur in the 95 to 150 validation repertoires.

This table comes from immunoSEQ multiplex PCR, and its TCRdb copy is limited to in-frame clones, with some not included. The sample has 71,000 or so clones; roughly 95% are singletons. The germline V gene has CDR1 SGHTA and CDR2 FQGTGA. V was shortened by 5 bases and J by 4 bases, with 12 bases between the two germline ends. The CDR3 covers 14 residues. As concerns this clone: The antigen is unknown.

Sequenced: PBMCs. This rearrangement joins TRBV7-3 to TRBJ1-3, with D unresolved. The TCR originated in a woman younger than 35 in good health and CMV-seropositive. CDR3 sequence reads: CASSPNGYGNTIYF. The CDR3 bases are TGTGCCAGCAGCCCGAACGGGTACGGAAACACCATATATTTT.